This passage covers 24 T cell receptor beta chains from one sample sequenced in a study of blood T cell repertoires in COVID-19. Sequencing used immunoSEQ multiplex PCR; TCRdb keeps in-frame clones, though not all of them. The sample lists about 160,000 clones, roughly four fifths occurring once. The sample was peripheral blood. Receptors were obtained from a woman of 80 years or more with acute or convalescent COVID-19.

The chain recombines TRBV9 with TRBJ2-2, with a possible D match to TRBD1 (5 bases). This CDR3 spans 16 amino acids. Germline-derived CDR1 and CDR2 are SGDLS and YYNGEE. The germline V and J ends were trimmed by 4 bases and 3 bases, with 16 bases remaining between them. CDR3 nucleotides: TGTGCCAGCAGCTCCGGACATGCCGAGTACACCGGGGAGCTGTTTTTT. It translates to CASSSGHAEYTGELFF. Full variable domain (missing parts from reference TRBV9 and TRBJ2-2): DSGVTQTPKHLITATGQRVTLRCSPRSGDLSVYWYQQSLDQGLQFLIQYYNGEERAKGNILERFSAQQFPDLHSELNLSSLELGDSALYFCASSSGHAEYTGELFFGEGSRLTVL.

The chain links TRBV27 to TRBJ2-7; tentative D call: TRBD1 (5 bases). Germline CDR1 and CDR2: MNHEY and SMNVEV (reference sequence). Trimming removed 5 bases at V and 2 bases at J, with 13 bases between. This CDR3 contains 14 residues. CDR3 bases: TGTGCCAGCAGTCCGACAGCAGTTACCTACGAGCAGTACTTC. Its translation: CASSPTAVTYEQYF.

The V gene is TRBV4-2, the J gene TRBJ2-1, with 7 nucleotides matching TRBD2. The CDR3 is made up of 16 amino acids. J lost 10 bases, V lost 0 bases, and 12 bases had no gene match. Germline lookup yields CDR1 LGHNA and CDR2 YNFKEQ. The DNA for the CDR3 is TGTGCCAGCAGCCAAGATCTCGGGGGAGGGCCTAGGGAGCAGTTCTTC. As protein: CASSQDLGGGPREQFF.

The chain carries TRBV7-2 and TRBJ2-5; D may be TRBD2 (6 bases). The CDR3 sequence is 14 residues long. V was pared by 5 bases and J by 3 bases, with 13 bases between. Germline CDR1 reads SGHTA; CDR2 reads FQGNSA. The CDR3, as DNA: TGTGCCAGCAGCCGGTCCAGACTAGAAGAGACCCAGTACTTC. It specifies CASSRSRLEETQYF.

The V call is TRBV9, the J call TRBJ2-7, with D possibly matching TRBD2 (5 bases). Looked up from germline, CDR1 is SGDLS and CDR2 is YYNGEE. The CDR3 runs to 14 residues. The V and J ends lost 3 bases and 2 bases respectively, with 12 bases between them. This CDR3 is CASSGESGPYEQYF. The CDR3 DNA reads as TGTGCCAGCAGCGGGGAGTCCGGTCCCTACGAGCAGTACTTC. Using reference TRBV9 and TRBJ2-7 for the parts outside the CDR3, the full variable domain is DSGVTQTPKHLITATGQRVTLRCSPRSGDLSVYWYQQSLDQGLQFLIQYYNGEERAKGNILERFSAQQFPDLHSELNLSSLELGDSALYFCASSGESGPYEQYFGPGTRLTVT.

There are a few counts of this clone. The V and J genes are TRBV7-8 and TRBJ2-2, with D unclear. V was pared by 4 bases and J by 4 bases, with 4 bases between. Germline CDR1 reads SGHVS; CDR2 reads FQNEAQ. The CDR3 covers 12 residues. This CDR3 reads CASSSSTGELFF. The CDR3 DNA follows: TGTGCCAGCAGCTCTAGCACCGGGGAGCTGTTTTTT.

This clone was observed a few times. V and J are TRBV6-5 and TRBJ1-3; possible D gene TRBD1, 6 bases. The germline CDR1 and CDR2 sequences are MNHEY and SVGAGI. Trimming took off 2 bases at V and 2 bases at J, with 10 bases between the two ends. The CDR3 consists of 15 residues. This CDR3 is CASSYKAGAGNTIYF. DNA for the CDR3: TGTGCCAGCAGTTACAAAGCAGGGGCTGGAAACACCATATATTTT.

The chain uses TRBV4-1 and TRBJ1-2; 8 positions agree with TRBD1. CDR3 size: 14 residues. The germline gives CDR1 MGHRA, CDR2 YSYEKL. Trimming took 5 bases from V and 6 from J; bases not matched to a gene: 8. This CDR3 is CASSNTDRVNGYTF. The CDR3 bases are TGCGCCAGCAGCAATACGGACAGGGTAAATGGCTACACCTTC.

This chain joins TRBV7-8 and TRBJ1-2; 7 bases match TRBD1. CDR1 is SGHVS and CDR2 is FQNEAQ in the germline V gene. The CDR3 has 15 amino acids. The junction had 10 bases not matched to a gene; V was cut back by 5 bases and J by 4 bases. The CDR3 DNA follows: TGTGCCAGCAGCATCTACAGGGGCTTCGGCTATGGCTACACCTTC. As protein: CASSIYRGFGYGYTF.

The chain links TRBV5-1 to TRBJ2-2; 12 bases agree with TRBD2. Trimming removed 7 bases from V and 0 bases from J; junction bases left unmatched: 4. Looked up from germline, CDR1 is SGHRS and CDR2 is YFSETQ. This CDR3 is built from 16 residues. The CDR3 DNA is TGCGCCAGCTCTAGCGGGAGGGCCGCGAACACCGGGGAGCTGTTTTTT. Translation: CASSSGRAANTGELFF.

Only a few counts were recorded for this clone. This rearrangement joins TRBV5-1 to TRBJ1-2, with TRBD1 matching 7 bases. Per the germline V gene, CDR1 is SGHRS and CDR2 is YFSETQ. After removal of 2 bases from V and 4 bases from J, the junction contained 5 bases not matched to a gene. This CDR3 is built from 14 residues. This CDR3 is CASSLGQEGYGYTF. CDR3 sequence (DNA): TGCGCCAGCAGCTTAGGACAGGAGGGCTATGGCTACACCTTC.

This clone was detected only a few times. The gene calls are TRBV7-9 and TRBJ2-3; 10 bases fit TRBD2. V shed 4 bases, J shed 0 bases, and the junction held 1 base outside the gene matches. The germline V gene encodes CDR1 SEHNR and CDR2 FQNEAQ (reference sequence). The CDR3 runs to 15 residues. The CDR3 region is CASSSAGGSTDTQYF. CDR3 coding DNA: TGTGCCAGCAGCTCAGCGGGGGGGAGCACAGATACGCAGTATTTT.

The rearrangement uses TRBV27 and TRBJ1-5; 7 positions match TRBD1. Germline lookup yields CDR1 MNHEY and CDR2 SMNVEV (reference sequence). Trimming took 6 bases from V and 3 from J; bases not matched to a gene: 11. This CDR3 spans 16 amino acids. This chain's CDR3 is CASSPEGTAFNQPQHF. In DNA form, the CDR3 reads TGTGCCAGCAGCCCAGAGGGGACAGCCTTCAATCAGCCCCAGCATTTT.

V usage is TRBV28 and J usage is TRBJ1-5, with D hard to call. The V and J ends lost 2 bases and 7 bases respectively, with 9 bases between them. The CDR3 is made up of 13 amino acids. Germline V gene lookup returns CDR1 MDHEN and CDR2 SYDVKM. CDR3 region: CASSLRGVQPQHF. DNA of the CDR3: TGTGCCAGCAGTTTACGGGGAGTCCAGCCCCAGCATTTT.

The chain links TRBV11-3 to TRBJ2-1, with 7 bases matching TRBD2. This CDR3 contains 14 residues. V lost 5 bases, J lost 5 bases, and 6 bases stayed unmatched. Germline CDR1 is SGHNT and CDR2 is YENEEA. The DNA for the CDR3 is TGTGCCAGCAGCAACCCTGGGGGGGACAATGAGCAGTTCTTC. Translated, it gives CASSNPGGDNEQFF.

This chain connects TRBV2 to TRBJ1-4; D ambiguous. CDR1 is SNHLY, CDR2 FYNNEI, per germline. The CDR3 is 14 residues long. The V gene lost 7 bases and the J gene lost 7 bases, with 16 bases spanning the gap. The CDR3 region has the DNA TGTGCCAGCAACGGGATCGTTAAAGGTGAAAAACTGTTTTTT. Amino acids: CASNGIVKGEKLFF. The full variable domain, with the rest looked up from reference TRBV2 and TRBJ1-4, is EPEVTQTPSHQVTQMGQEVILRCVPISNHLYFYWYRQILGQKVEFLVSFYNNEISEKSEIFDDQFSVERPDGSNFTLKIRSTKLEDSAMYFCASNGIVKGEKLFFGSGTQLSVL.

This chain joins TRBV7-6 and TRBJ2-3; 9 positions match TRBD2. The germline CDR1 and CDR2 sequences are SGHVS and FNYEAQ. The CDR3 contains 18 residues. Losses at the gene ends were 3 bases for V and 0 bases for J; bases not matched to a gene: 10. For the CDR3, the DNA is TGTGCCAGCAGCTTCCTAGCGGGATGGGACTCTAGCACAGATACGCAGTATTTT. This sequence encodes CASSFLAGWDSSTDTQYF.

The CDR3, as DNA: TGCGCCAGCAGCCTTAAACAGGGGGATTCTGACGAGCAGTACTTC. It translates to CASSLKQGDSDEQYF. The chain couples TRBV4-1 to TRBJ2-7, with 8 bases fitting TRBD1. CDR3 size: 15 residues. The trim removed 4 bases at V and 5 bases at J, leaving 10 bases unmatched. Germline V gene data show CDR1 as MGHRA and CDR2 as YSYEKL.

About this clone itself: This same CDR3 is encoded by further DNA sequences in the sample. As DNA, the CDR3 is TGTGCCAGCAGCGTAGGAACTAGCGCTCAAGAGACCCAGTACTTC. Translating it yields CASSVGTSAQETQYF. This sequence joins TRBV9 and TRBJ2-5, with TRBD2 matching 7 bases. The CDR3 loop spans 15 amino acids. The ends lost 0 bases at V and 2 bases at J; junction bases unmatched: 4. Germline lookup yields CDR1 SGDLS and CDR2 YYNGEE.

V is TRBV7-2 and J is TRBJ2-5, with a tentative D call TRBD2 (5 bases). The CDR3 consists of 14 residues. Trimming cost V 3 bases and J 3 bases, with 11 bases left between them. Germline values: CDR1 SGHTA, CDR2 FQGNSA. CDR3 sequence (DNA): TGTGCCAGCAGCTTGGACTGGAACGAAGAGACCCAGTACTTC. Residues: CASSLDWNEETQYF.

The genes are TRBV12-2 and TRBJ1-2; the table's D call, TRBD1, has no DNA check behind it. TRBV12-2 corresponds to a pseudogene. The CDR3 runs 18 residues. This CDR3 reads CASRSTTPDRLEDYGYTF. CDR3 bases: TGTGCAAGTCGCTCCACTACTCCCGACAGATTAGAGGACTATGGCTACACCTTC.

The chain recombines TRBV19 with TRBJ2-7; 14 nucleotides agree with TRBD2. Germline V gene data show CDR1 as LNHDA and CDR2 as SQIVND (reference sequence). V dropped 4 bases and J dropped 1; count of bases not matched to a gene: 6. The CDR3 totals 17 residues. CDR3 sequence: CASSNPRLAGGSYEQYF. The CDR3 coding sequence is TGTGCCAGTAGTAACCCGCGACTAGCGGGAGGGTCCTACGAGCAGTACTTC.

This chain connects TRBV27 to TRBJ1-1; 8 nucleotides line up with TRBD1. The V gene's germline CDR1 is MNHEY and CDR2 SMNVEV (reference sequence). The CDR3 extends over 17 amino acids. V was pared by 6 bases and J by 2 bases, with 14 bases of the junction left unmatched. CDR3 in DNA: TGTGCCAGCAGCCCTTTATTCCAGGGGGCAGTAAACACTGAAGCTTTCTTT. Protein product: CASSPLFQGAVNTEAFF.

The chain couples TRBV9 to TRBJ1-1, with D possibly being TRBD1 (6 bases). Per the germline V gene, CDR1 is SGDLS and CDR2 is YYNGEE. Trimming pared 2 bases from V and 1 base from J, leaving 12 bases between. The CDR3 contains 15 residues. CDR3 DNA sequence: TGTGCCAGCAGCGTGGCCGGGACACCGAACACTGAAGCTTTCTTT. Its protein product is CASSVAGTPNTEAFF.